The 3 T cell receptor beta chains presented below share a single source sample, sequenced in a study of CD8 T cells in Susac syndrome. It was with random hexamers that roughly 0.45 to 1 ug RNA was reverse transcribed. Each CDR3 protein gets one entry after TCRdb re-called the immunoSEQ multiplex PCR reads with MiXCR. The sample has about 200,000 distinct CDR3 sequences, 90% to 95% seen once. What was sequenced was CD4+ T cells from PBMCs. These receptors were obtained from a human donor with multiple sclerosis.

This clonotype was seen only once. This chain joins TRBV20-1 and TRBJ1-5; D remains unclear. V gave up 6 bases and J gave up 3 bases, with 9 bases separating them. The CDR3 consists of 12 residues. CDR1 is DFQATT and CDR2 is SNEGSKA in the germline V gene (reference sequence). CDR3 nucleotides: TGCAGTGCCTCCGGGAACAATCAGCCCCAGCATTTT. It yields the protein CSASGNNQPQHF.

The chain employs TRBV12-3 or TRBV12-4 and TRBJ2-3; D remains ambiguous. Trimming took off 3 bases at V and 2 bases at J, with 18 bases between the two ends. The CDR3 totals 17 residues. CDR3 nucleotide sequence: TGTGCCAGCAGTTTTCGGCTGCCCAGAAGAGCCACAGATACGCAGTATTTT. The encoded protein is CASSFRLPRRATDTQYF.

J is TRBJ2-7 and V is TRBV6-5; D remains ambiguous. The germline V gene has CDR1 MNHEY and CDR2 SVGAGI. V was cut by 0 bases and J by 3 bases, with 6 bases left in between. The CDR3 sequence is 13 residues long. DNA of the CDR3: TGTGCCAGCAGTTACTCGAACAACTACGAGCAGTACTTC. It specifies CASSYSNNYEQYF.